This passage covers 15 T cell receptor beta chains from one sample sequenced in a study of tumor-infiltrating lymphocytes in localized non-small cell lung cancer. Clones were sequenced by immunoSEQ multiplex PCR, and TCRdb holds only the in-frame ones, with some missing. Of about 15,000 clones listed, 82% were seen once; the top ten hold roughly a fifth. The specimen sequenced was lung tumor tissue. The receptors come from a human donor with non-small cell lung cancer.

A note on this clone: The identical CDR3 is also encoded by other nucleotide sequences in the sample. The chain couples TRBV6-4 to TRBJ1-1; unclear D gene. Germline-derived CDR1 and CDR2 are MRHNA and SNTAGT. The V gene lost 4 bases and the J gene lost 1 base, with 10 bases spanning the gap. The CDR3 covers 14 residues. The CDR3 bases are TGTGCCAGCAGTGCATCCCCAGGGAACACTGAAGCTTTCTTT. Translating gives CASSASPGNTEAFF.

This sequence joins TRBV5-1 and TRBJ2-2, with D unresolved. The germline CDR1 and CDR2 sequences are SGHRS and YFSETQ. This CDR3 contains 15 residues. Between the trimmed V and J ends, which lost 5 bases and 6 bases, there was a span of 17 bases. CDR3 amino acids: CASRTESMFAGELFF. CDR3 nucleotide sequence: TGCGCCAGCAGAACCGAGAGTATGTTCGCCGGGGAGCTGTTTTTT.

This clone has more than one count but fewer than ten. The same CDR3 can be traced to other DNA sequences in this sample. This sequence joins TRBV29-1 and TRBJ1-1; the match to TRBD1 covers 9 bases. The V and J ends lost 3 bases and 1 base, in that order; junction bases with no gene match: 0. CDR1 and CDR2 from the germline V gene are SQVTM and ANQGSEA. CDR3 size: 13 residues. This chain's CDR3 is CSVEGQGNTEAFF. The CDR3 nucleotides read TGCAGCGTTGAGGGACAGGGGAACACTGAAGCTTTCTTT.

The rearrangement uses TRBV27 and TRBJ2-3, with 8 bases lining up with TRBD2. This CDR3 has 14 amino acids. V gave up 9 bases and J gave up 2 bases; unmatched junction bases: 7. Germline loops: CDR1 MNHEY, CDR2 SMNVEV (reference sequence). The chain's CDR3 is CASRLASNTDTQYF. CDR3 coding DNA: TGTGCCAGTAGACTAGCGAGTAACACAGATACGCAGTATTTT.

The V call is TRBV9, the J call TRBJ1-1; D is ambiguous. This CDR3 is built from 13 residues. Trimming removed 5 bases from V and 0 bases from J, with 8 bases in between. The V gene's germline CDR1 is SGDLS and CDR2 YYNGEE. DNA of the CDR3: TGTGCCAGCAGTTTAGTATTGAACACTGAAGCTTTCTTT. Protein sequence: CASSLVLNTEAFF.

The chain uses TRBV7-2 and TRBJ1-6; D unclear. This CDR3 comprises 15 residues. Trimming removed 5 bases from V and 0 bases from J, with 8 bases in between. CDR1 is SGHTA and CDR2 is FQGNSA in the germline V gene. The CDR3 loop is CASSGTFSYNSPLHF. In DNA, the CDR3 is TGTGCCAGCAGCGGAACCTTCTCCTATAATTCACCCCTCCACTTT.

V and J are TRBV6-1 and TRBJ1-5; D is perhaps TRBD1 (6 bases). V lost 0 bases and J lost 6, with 12 bases in between. The CDR3 is made up of 15 amino acids. CDR1 is MNHNS and CDR2 is SASEGT in the germline V gene. The CDR3 loop reads CASSEAGNRAQPQHF. CDR3 nucleotides: TGTGCCAGCAGTGAAGCGGGGAACAGGGCTCAGCCCCAGCATTTT.

In its sample, this clone was seen once. This chain uses TRBV7-2 with TRBJ2-4; the D call may be TRBD1 or TRBD2 (6 bases each). The CDR3 has 14 amino acids. Deletions cut 0 bases from V and 7 bases from J, with 10 bases between. Germline-derived CDR1 and CDR2 are SGHTA and FQGNSA. The CDR3 sequence: CASSLARGDNIQYF. CDR3 in DNA: TGTGCCAGCAGCTTAGCTAGGGGGGACAACATTCAGTACTTC.

V and J are TRBV6-1 and TRBJ1-1; D is perhaps TRBD1 (6 bases). The CDR3 extends over 14 amino acids. Trimming took 7 bases from V and 0 from J, leaving 12 bases between them. Germline CDR1 is MNHNS and CDR2 is SASEGT. This CDR3 is CASTTRGLNTEAFF. The CDR3 coding sequence is TGTGCCAGCACCACCAGGGGCCTGAACACTGAAGCTTTCTTT.

The V and J genes are TRBV29-1 and TRBJ1-1; possible D gene TRBD1, 6 bases. The CDR3 runs 10 residues. With 7 bases removed from V and 8 bases from J, the gap between germline ends came to 11 bases. Germline lookup yields CDR1 SQVTM and CDR2 ANQGSEA. DNA of the CDR3: TGCAGCGCGACAGGAGAGGAAGCTTTCTTT. It encodes CSATGEEAFF.

This clone was recorded only once. The chain uses TRBV7-3 and TRBJ2-3, with 8 bases that match TRBD2. The CDR3 totals 13 residues. The J segment lost 1 base and the V segment lost 8 bases, leaving 2 bases of the junction unmatched. Germline loops: CDR1 SGHTA, CDR2 FQGTGA. DNA for the CDR3: TGTGCCAGCGGTAGCGGGGGCACAGATACGCAGTATTTT. Encoded protein: CASGSGGTDTQYF. Using reference TRBV7-3 and TRBJ2-3 for the parts outside the CDR3, the full variable domain is GAGVSQTPSNKVTEKGKYVELRCDPISGHTALYWYRQSLGQGPEFLIYFQGTGAADDSGLPNDRFFAVRPEGSVSTLKIQRTERGDSAVYLCASGSGGTDTQYFGPGTRLTVL.

V gene TRBV29-1 combines with J gene TRBJ1-1, with TRBD1 as a possible D gene (5 bases). The V gene lost 3 bases and the J gene lost 0 bases, with 8 bases spanning the gap. Germline V CDR1 and CDR2: SQVTM, ANQGSEA. The CDR3 spans 13 residues. CDR3 nucleotide sequence: TGCAGCGTTGAGGGGCGGATGAACACTGAAGCTTTCTTT. Amino acid sequence: CSVEGRMNTEAFF.

The V and J genes are TRBV19 and TRBJ1-5; D might be TRBD1 (6 bases). This CDR3 contains 17 residues. V dropped 7 bases and J dropped 1 base, with 20 bases sitting between them. The germline V gene encodes CDR1 LNHDA and CDR2 SQIVND (reference sequence). The CDR3 here is CASTYLGGRGSNQPQHF. CDR3 DNA: TGTGCCAGTACTTATCTCGGGGGCAGGGGCAGCAATCAGCCCCAGCATTTT.

This chain joins TRBV5-1 and TRBJ2-1, with D perhaps matching TRBD2 (5 bases). Germline V lookup: CDR1 SGHRS, CDR2 YFSETQ. The ends were cut back, 0 bases at V and 7 bases at J, with 17 bases in the middle. The CDR3 sequence is 16 residues long. The chain's CDR3 is CASSLGPSNFGNEQFF. CDR3 in DNA: TGCGCCAGCAGCTTGGGGCCTAGCAATTTCGGAAATGAGCAGTTCTTC.

This chain joins TRBV11-2 and TRBJ2-3, with 8 bases identical to TRBD1. The germline V gene encodes CDR1 SGHAT and CDR2 FQNNGV. The V and J ends lost 4 bases and 2 bases, in that order; junction bases with no gene match: 8. This CDR3 is built from 16 residues. The CDR3 DNA sequence: TGTGCCAGCAGCTCTACCGGACAGGGTTTCACAGATACGCAGTATTTT. It translates to CASSSTGQGFTDTQYF.